Presented here are 28 T cell receptor beta chains from one specimen sequenced in a study of tumor and adjacent non-tumor tissue in lung cancer. The template was RNA from unsorted bulk tissue. The library came from three nested PCR rounds adapted from ARM-PCR protocols. MiXCR was run by TCRdb on the multiplex PCR reads, yielding one entry per CDR3 protein. The sample lists under 95,000 distinct CDR3 sequences; 67% were seen once. The material sequenced was lung tumor tissue. Receptors were obtained from a man in his sixties with non-small cell lung cancer.

Comments on this clonotype: One end of the junction varies from germline; a read error may be responsible. The V call is TRBV11-2, the J call TRBJ2-1; TRBD2 matches 8 bases. The CDR3 has 18 amino acids. Per the germline V gene, CDR1 is SGHAT and CDR2 is FQNNGV. The CDR3 loop reads CASSSTNGRARSTYEQLF. The CDR3 coding sequence is TGTGCCAGCAGCTCCACTAACGGGAGGGCCCGATCTACTTATGAGCAGCTCTTC.

This clonotype was recorded a few times. A much more abundant neighbour one base away suggests this may be a read error. The V and J genes are TRBV6-2 or TRBV6-3 and TRBJ1-6; D may be TRBD1 (5 bases). This CDR3 contains 15 residues. V gave up 9 bases and J gave up 10 bases, with 22 bases separating them. CDR1 and CDR2 from the germline V gene are MNHEY and SVGEGT. The CDR3, as DNA: TGTGCCAGGAGTGACCGGGACCCCGGGGTCTCACCCCTCCACTTT. Protein sequence: CARSDRDPGVSPLHF.

This clonotype occurred a few times. It is likely a read error, because the conserved phenylalanine at the end of the CDR3 is missing. CDR3 residues: CASSLEVSSYEQYL. The CDR3 DNA reads as TGTGCCAGCAGCTTAGAGGTATCCTCCTACGAGCAGTACCTC. The chain couples TRBV13 to TRBJ2-7, with D uncertain. Trimming took off 1 base at V and 0 bases at J, with 7 bases between the two ends. The V gene's germline CDR1 is PRHDT and CDR2 FYEKMQ (reference sequence). CDR3 size: 14 residues.

On this clonotype itself: At one of its ends the junction is not consistent with the germline gene, which may arise from a read error. The chain carries TRBV5-1 and TRBJ1-1, with 8 positions matching TRBD1. Germline V gene lookup returns CDR1 SGHRS and CDR2 YFSETQ. This CDR3 contains 15 residues. The CDR3 DNA reads TGCGTCAGCAGACCGGGACAGGTCACGAACACTGAAGCTTTCTTT. Translation gives CVSRPGQVTNTEAFF.

This sequence joins TRBV20-1 and TRBJ2-5; 7 bases align to TRBD2. Germline values: CDR1 DFQATT, CDR2 SNEGSKA (reference sequence). Losses at the gene ends were 2 bases for V and 7 bases for J; bases not matched to a gene: 4. This CDR3 spans 12 amino acids. CDR3 sequence (DNA): TGCAGTGCTAGAAGGGACTACGGGACCCAGTACTTC. Translated: CSARRDYGTQYF.

As concerns this clonotype: A much larger clone lies one base from this, so it may be a read error. The gene calls are TRBV28 and TRBJ2-2; D uncertain. The CDR3 runs to 13 residues. Germline CDR1 MDHEN, CDR2 SYDVKM. CDR3: CATSLTHSGELFF. In nucleotides, the CDR3 is TGTGCCACCAGTTTAACTCATTCCGGGGAGCTGTTTTTT.

The sample holds many counts of this clonotype. This chain links TRBV6-6 with TRBJ2-7, with a possible D match to TRBD2 (6 bases). This CDR3 contains 12 residues. The V end was cut by 8 bases, the J end by 3 bases, with 11 bases between. In germline, CDR1 is MNHNY, CDR2 SVGAGI (reference sequence). The CDR3 spells CASRAGGYEQYF. In nucleotides, the CDR3 is TGTGCCAGCCGAGCCGGGGGCTACGAGCAGTACTTC.

For this clonotype: A much larger clonotype is one base distant, so this may be a read error. The V and J genes are TRBV20-1 and TRBJ2-1; D ambiguous. This CDR3 region has 15 residues. Germline V gene sequence: CDR1 DFQATT, CDR2 SNEGSKA (reference sequence). CDR3 sequence: CSARDLRTEYNEQSF. The CDR3 DNA sequence: TGCAGTGCTAGAGATTTAAGGACCGAGTACAATGAGCAGTCCTTC.

This clonotype was detected only once. A junction end diverges from the germline sequence, so it may reflect a read error. J is TRBJ2-3 and V is TRBV25-1; D is possibly TRBD1 (5 bases). The CDR3 covers 11 residues. Looked up from germline, CDR1 is MGHDK and CDR2 is SYGVNS. The CDR3 bases are TGTGCAAGCAGTTGGGGCGATACGCCGTATTTT. Residues: CASSWGDTPYF.

Regarding this clonotype: This may be a read error: a much more frequent sequence differs by one nucleotide. CDR3 in amino acids: CASSIMRGPNQPQHF. CDR3 sequence (DNA): TGTGCCAGCAGTATCATGAGGGGTCCCAATCAGCCCCAGCATTTT. This chain joins TRBV28 and TRBJ1-5, with a tentative D call TRBD1 (5 bases). V was trimmed by 5 bases and J by 3 bases, leaving 14 bases between them. This CDR3 has 15 amino acids. Germline CDR1 MDHEN, CDR2 SYDVKM.

The V and J genes are TRBV6-2 or TRBV6-3 and TRBJ1-5, with D hard to call. The length of the CDR3 is 14 residues. In germline, CDR1 is MNHEY, CDR2 SVGEGT. CDR3 sequence reads: CTSSTGRLNQPQHF. The CDR3 bases are TGTACAAGCAGTACCGGACGGCTCAATCAGCCCCAGCATTTT.

As to this clonotype: A much larger clone lies one base from this, so it may be a read error. The gene calls are TRBV7-9 and TRBJ2-7, with 9 positions matching TRBD2. The CDR3 runs 15 residues. V lost 4 bases, J lost 3 bases, and 7 bases stayed unmatched. Germline assignment: CDR1 SEHNR and CDR2 FQNEAQ (reference sequence). The CDR3 region is CASSSSWTSVYEQYF. The CDR3 DNA sequence: TGTGCCAGCAGCTCCTCCTGGACTAGCGTCTACGAGCAGTACTTC.

This chain joins TRBV5-1 and TRBJ1-6; the D gene is possibly TRBD1 (5 bases). This CDR3 has 14 residues. The V and J ends lost 0 bases and 8 bases respectively, with 9 bases between them. Germline-derived CDR1 and CDR2 are SGHRS and YFSETQ. CDR3 nucleotides: TGCGCCAGCAGCTTGGAGGGGTCCGATTCACCCCTCCACTTT. Its protein is CASSLEGSDSPLHF.

In its sample, this clonotype was seen a few times. This sequence may be a read error, since a much larger clone differs from it by one base. J is TRBJ1-1 and V is TRBV6-6; no firm D call. V dropped 0 bases and J dropped 5 bases, with 13 bases sitting between them. Germline V CDR1 and CDR2: MNHNY, SVGAGI (reference sequence). The CDR3 sequence is 15 residues long. The CDR3 is CASSYSAPMGTEAFF. Written as DNA, the CDR3 is TGTGCCAGCAGTTACTCAGCTCCCATGGGAACTGAAGCTTTCTTT.

Concerning this clonotype: Its ends do not fully match the called genes, so a read error is possible. J is TRBJ1-1 and V is TRBV6-2 or TRBV6-3, with unresolved D. This CDR3 region has 14 residues. Germline V gene lookup returns CDR1 MNHEY and CDR2 SVGEGT. CDR3 loop: CANSYFGVNTEAFF. The CDR3 DNA follows: TGTGCCAACAGTTACTTTGGGGTGAATACTGAAGCTTTCTTT.

This chain connects TRBV11-3 to TRBJ1-5; D uncertain. V shed 5 bases and J shed 7 bases, with 12 bases lying between them. CDR3 size: 13 residues. CDR1 is SGHNT, CDR2 YENEEA, per germline. As DNA, the CDR3 is TGTGCCAGCAGCCCGGGATCCAACCAGCCCCAGCATTTT. Encoded protein: CASSPGSNQPQHF. Together with reference TRBV11-3 and TRBJ1-5, the CDR3 gives the full variable domain: EAGVVQSPRYKIIEKKQPVAFWCNPISGHNTLYWYLQNLGQGPELLIRYENEEAVDDSQLPKDRFSAERLKGVDSTLKIQPAELGDSAVYLCASSPGSNQPQHFGDGTRLSIL.

This clonotype was observed once. This sequence joins TRBV7-8 and TRBJ2-4, with D unresolved. CDR1 is SGHVS and CDR2 is FQNEAQ in the germline V gene. The CDR3 spans 14 residues. Trimming cost V 3 bases and J 9 bases, with 15 bases left between them. The CDR3 is CASSFGRGGGIQYF. Written as DNA, the CDR3 is TGTGCCAGCAGCTTTGGCAGAGGTGGTGGCATTCAGTACTTC.

This clonotype was seen just once. One base away lies a much larger clone, so this may be a sequencing read error. The rearrangement joins TRBV11-2 to TRBJ2-3; TRBD1 might be the D (5 bases). The germline CDR1 and CDR2 sequences are SGHAT and FQNNGV. CDR3 length: 14 amino acids. The CDR3 reads CTSSLTPGSNTQYF. CDR3 sequence (DNA): TGTACCAGCAGCCTAACCCCAGGGTCAAATACGCAGTATTTT.

As for this clonotype: Just one base apart from a much larger clone, this may be a read error. This chain's CDR3 is CSARTGVAETQYF. The CDR3 DNA reads TGCAGTGCTAGAACAGGGGTCGCAGAGACCCAGTACTTC. The V gene is TRBV20-1, the J gene TRBJ2-5; TRBD1 matches 7 bases. Germline CDR1 is DFQATT and CDR2 is SNEGSKA (reference sequence). V lost 2 bases and J lost 4; bases outside the gene matches: 4. The CDR3 has 13 residues.

The chain couples TRBV2 to TRBJ2-2, with D uncertain. Germline assignment: CDR1 SNHLY and CDR2 FYNNEI. Trimming removed 3 bases at V and 5 bases at J, with 1 base between. This CDR3 has 11 amino acids. Written as DNA, the CDR3 is TGTGCCAGCAGTGATACCGGGGAGCTGTTTTTT. Translated, it gives CASSDTGELFF. The whole variable domain, remainder taken from reference TRBV2 and TRBJ2-2, is EPEVTQTPSHQVTQMGQEVILRCVPISNHLYFYWYRQILGQKVEFLVSFYNNEISEKSEIFDDQFSVERPDGSNFTLKIRSTKLEDSAMYFCASSDTGELFFGEGSRLTVL.

In this sample, this clonotype turned up many times. The chain has TRBV6-5 and TRBJ1-6, with D unclear. V lost 6 bases and J 9 bases, leaving 9 bases between the germline ends. The CDR3 consists of 12 residues. Germline CDR1 and CDR2: MNHEY and SVGAGI. The CDR3 reads CASRQSGSPLHF. The CDR3 DNA reads as TGTGCCAGCAGACAATCGGGTTCACCCCTCCACTTT.

This clonotype was counted once. The V gene is TRBV29-1, the J gene TRBJ2-1; 11 bases are shared with TRBD2. Germline CDR1 reads SQVTM; CDR2 reads ANQGSEA. After removal of 6 bases from V and 9 bases from J, the junction contained 7 bases not matched to a gene. This CDR3 is built from 13 residues. The CDR3 loop reads CSVLGTSGIEQFF. As DNA, the CDR3 is TGCAGCGTCCTGGGGACTAGCGGAATTGAGCAGTTCTTC.

On this clonotype: One junction end does not reproduce the germline sequence, and a read error may be involved. The chain couples TRBV6-2 or TRBV6-3 to TRBJ1-1; D is uncertain. The CDR3 contains 13 residues. Germline V gives CDR1 MNHEY, CDR2 SVGEGT. CDR3: CVSSYSTVGEAFF. In DNA form, the CDR3 reads TGTGTCAGCAGTTACTCGACTGTTGGCGAAGCTTTCTTT.

In this sample, this clonotype turned up a few times. One end of the junction is discordant with germline, which a read error may explain. The chain couples TRBV29-1 to TRBJ2-1; maybe TRBD2 (6 bases). The germline V gene has CDR1 SQVTM and CDR2 ANQGSEA. There are 15 residues in the CDR3. Here the CDR3 reads CSVEGTFLSYDEQFF. In DNA form, the CDR3 reads TGTAGCGTTGAAGGGACTTTCCTCTCCTACGACGAGCAGTTCTTC.

Details on this clonotype: Mismatch with germline at one junction end may stem from a read error. The V call is TRBV11-3, the J call TRBJ2-1; 8 positions match TRBD2. CDR1 and CDR2 from the germline V gene are SGHNT and YENEEA. The CDR3 spans 14 residues. The chain's CDR3 is CSSSFSGTSTEQFF. Here the CDR3 DNA reads TGTTCCAGCAGCTTTTCCGGGACTAGTACTGAGCAGTTCTTC.

The rearrangement uses TRBV4-1 and TRBJ2-3; 11 bases align to TRBD1. The germline CDR1 and CDR2 sequences are MGHRA and YSYEKL. The junction had 15 bases not matched to a gene; V was cut back by 2 bases and J by 11 bases. The CDR3 has 17 residues. CDR3 loop: CASSQPLGQGVSHMQYF. The CDR3 DNA sequence: TGCGCCAGCAGCCAACCTTTGGGACAGGGGGTCTCACATATGCAGTATTTT.

Turning to this clonotype: One end of the junction does not line up with germline, which may come from a read error. The chain is built from TRBV11-2 and TRBJ2-3, with 11 bases fitting TRBD2. The germline gives CDR1 SGHAT, CDR2 FQNNGV. The CDR3 consists of 16 residues. The CDR3 sequence is CVSSHSGRAFEVTQYF. The CDR3 DNA sequence: TGTGTCAGCAGCCATAGCGGGAGGGCCTTTGAAGTTACGCAGTATTTT.

With regard to this clonotype: Being one base from a much bigger clone, this may be a read error. The V gene is TRBV25-1, the J gene TRBJ1-1, with D perhaps TRBD1 (6 bases). The CDR3 contains 16 residues. Per germline, CDR1 MGHDK and CDR2 SYGVNS. With 8 bases removed from V and 0 bases from J, the gap between germline ends came to 19 bases. The CDR3 spells CASSGIQGLMNTEAFF. As DNA, the CDR3 is TGTGCCAGCTCGGGAATCCAGGGGCTTATGAACACTGAAGCTTTCTTT.